The entry below describes one T cell receptor (beta chain). J was trimmed by 3 bases and V by 7 bases; bases with no gene match: 6. The germline gives CDR1 MDHEN, CDR2 SYDVKM. This CDR3 is 14 amino acids long. The data belong to a study of blood T cell repertoires in COVID-19. Study-wide background: PBMCs, B-cell-depleted T cells, or T cells provided the cDNA or gDNA that made up the material.

The table came from immunoSEQ multiplex PCR; TCRdb's copy has only in-frame clones and leaves some out. This table holds about 300,000 clones, just over 85% found once. The receptor comes from a young man who had recovered from COVID-19. Sequencing was done on a sample of PBMCs or T cells enriched from blood (not recorded which). The gene calls are TRBV28 and TRBJ1-1; 9 nucleotides line up with TRBD1. The CDR3 coding sequence is TGTGCCAGCAACAAACAGGGGGCGTACACTGAAGCTTTCTTT. This encodes CASNKQGAYTEAFF.